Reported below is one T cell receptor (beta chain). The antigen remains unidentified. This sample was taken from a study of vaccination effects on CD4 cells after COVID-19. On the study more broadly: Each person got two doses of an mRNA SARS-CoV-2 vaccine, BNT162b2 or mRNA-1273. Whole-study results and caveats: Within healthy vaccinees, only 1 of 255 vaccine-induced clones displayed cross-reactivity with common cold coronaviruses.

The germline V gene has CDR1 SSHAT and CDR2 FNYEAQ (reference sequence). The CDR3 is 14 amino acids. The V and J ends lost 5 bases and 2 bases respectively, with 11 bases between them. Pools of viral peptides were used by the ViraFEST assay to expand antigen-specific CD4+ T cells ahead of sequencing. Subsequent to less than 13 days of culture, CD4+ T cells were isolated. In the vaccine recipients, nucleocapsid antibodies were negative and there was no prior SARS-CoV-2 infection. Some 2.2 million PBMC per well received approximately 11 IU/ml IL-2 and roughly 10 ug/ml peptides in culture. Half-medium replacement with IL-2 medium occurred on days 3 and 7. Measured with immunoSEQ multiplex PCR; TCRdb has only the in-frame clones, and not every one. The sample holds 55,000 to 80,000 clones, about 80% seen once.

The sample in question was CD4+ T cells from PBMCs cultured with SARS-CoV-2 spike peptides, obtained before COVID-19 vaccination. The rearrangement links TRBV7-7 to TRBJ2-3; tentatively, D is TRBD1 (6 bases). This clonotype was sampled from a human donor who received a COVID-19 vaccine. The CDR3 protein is CASSPGHLTDTQYF. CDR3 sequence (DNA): TGTGCCAGCAGCCCGGGACACCTCACAGATACGCAGTATTTT.